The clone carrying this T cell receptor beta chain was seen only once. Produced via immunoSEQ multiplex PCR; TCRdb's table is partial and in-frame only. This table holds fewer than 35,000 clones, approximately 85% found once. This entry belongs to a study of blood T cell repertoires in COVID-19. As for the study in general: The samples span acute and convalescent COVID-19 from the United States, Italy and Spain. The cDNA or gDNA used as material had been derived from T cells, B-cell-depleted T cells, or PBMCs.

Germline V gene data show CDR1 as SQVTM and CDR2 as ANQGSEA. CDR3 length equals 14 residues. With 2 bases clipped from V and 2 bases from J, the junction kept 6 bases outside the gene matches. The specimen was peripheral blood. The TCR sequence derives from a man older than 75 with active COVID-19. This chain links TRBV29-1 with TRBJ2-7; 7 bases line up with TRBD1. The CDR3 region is CSVERGDSPYEQYF. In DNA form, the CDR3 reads TGCAGCGTTGAAAGAGGGGACAGCCCCTACGAGCAGTACTTC.